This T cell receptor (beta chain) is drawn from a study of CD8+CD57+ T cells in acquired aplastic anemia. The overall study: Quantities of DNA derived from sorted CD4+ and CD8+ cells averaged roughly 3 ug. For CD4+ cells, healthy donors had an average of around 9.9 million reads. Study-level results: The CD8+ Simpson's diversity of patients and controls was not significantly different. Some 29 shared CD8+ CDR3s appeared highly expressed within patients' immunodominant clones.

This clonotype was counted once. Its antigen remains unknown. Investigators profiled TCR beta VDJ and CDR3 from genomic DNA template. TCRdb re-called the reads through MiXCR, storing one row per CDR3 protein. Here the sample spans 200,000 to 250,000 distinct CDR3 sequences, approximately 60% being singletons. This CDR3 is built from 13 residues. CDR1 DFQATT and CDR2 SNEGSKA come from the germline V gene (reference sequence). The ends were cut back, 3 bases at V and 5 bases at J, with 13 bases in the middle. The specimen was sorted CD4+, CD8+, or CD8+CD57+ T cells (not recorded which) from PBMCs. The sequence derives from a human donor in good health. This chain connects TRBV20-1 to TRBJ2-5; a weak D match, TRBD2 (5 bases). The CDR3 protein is CSASSSVAETQYF. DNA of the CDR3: TGCAGTGCTAGTAGTTCGGTAGCGGAGACCCAGTACTTC.